What follows are 28 T cell receptor beta chains derived from one specimen sequenced in a study of shared clonotypes between healthy human individuals. This table comes from immunoSEQ multiplex PCR, and its TCRdb copy is limited to in-frame clones, with some not included. The data contain roughly 480,000 clones, 65% to 80% of them seen just once; the ten biggest clones take up 10% to 15%. Sequenced input: PBMCs. Receptor source: a woman aged 40 to 49 in good health. Some clones in this sample may be carry-over from other donors' samples.

The rearrangement uses TRBV5-6 and TRBJ2-2; D remains unclear. This CDR3 is built from 13 residues. V was clipped by 2 bases and J by 7 bases, with 9 bases between them. CDR1 is SGHDT, CDR2 YYEEEE, per germline. The CDR3 nucleotides read TGTGCCAGCAGCTTAGACCCAAACGGGGAGCTGTTTTTT. Translating it yields CASSLDPNGELFF.

The chain couples TRBV28 to TRBJ1-2; D uncertain. This CDR3 has 15 residues. V lost 9 bases to trimming and J lost 2 bases, with 19 bases between them. Germline lookup yields CDR1 MDHEN and CDR2 SYDVKM. CDR3 coding DNA: TGTGCCAGTTCCTCCCTCCCATTCGGGAACTATGGCTACACCTTC. Protein: CASSSLPFGNYGYTF.

The rearrangement joins TRBV7-9 to TRBJ1-4; 8 nucleotides match TRBD1. Germline CDR1 and CDR2: SEHNR and FQNEAQ (reference sequence). The CDR3 is 15 amino acids. The V and J ends lost 5 bases and 8 bases, in that order; junction bases with no gene match: 10. The CDR3 bases are TGTGCCAGCAGCCCCGGGGTGGACAGGGTCGAAAAACTGTTTTTT. Its protein product is CASSPGVDRVEKLFF.

The rearrangement links TRBV10-1 to TRBJ2-7, with 11 bases lining up with TRBD2. This CDR3 has 15 amino acids. V shed 3 bases, J shed 4 bases, and the junction held 5 bases outside the gene matches. Germline CDR1 and CDR2: WNHNN and SYGVQD (reference sequence). CDR3 region: CASSDTTSGRYEQYF. CDR3 DNA: TGCGCCAGCAGTGATACCACTAGCGGGAGATACGAGCAGTACTTC.

The chain links TRBV11-1 to TRBJ2-2; 14 bases map to TRBD2. V was pared by 5 bases and J by 6 bases, with 2 bases of the junction left unmatched. Germline values: CDR1 SGHAT, CDR2 FQDESV (reference sequence). CDR3 size: 15 residues. In DNA, the CDR3 is TGTGCCAGCAGCCAGGGACTAGCGGGAGCCGGGGAGCTGTTTTTT. This gives the protein CASSQGLAGAGELFF.

The chain employs TRBV4-1 and TRBJ2-3, with D possibly being TRBD2 (5 bases). The V gene lost 1 base and the J gene lost 2 bases, with 13 bases spanning the gap. The CDR3 totals 16 residues. Germline-derived CDR1 and CDR2 are MGHRA and YSYEKL. CDR3 in amino acids: CASSQGYRGYTDTQYF. In DNA form, the CDR3 reads TGCGCCAGCAGCCAAGGGTATCGGGGATACACAGATACGCAGTATTTT.

This chain connects TRBV5-1 to TRBJ2-1; 9 bases line up with TRBD1. Germline V gene data show CDR1 as SGHRS and CDR2 as YFSETQ. The junction had 6 bases not matched to a gene; V was cut back by 4 bases and J by 4 bases. The CDR3 runs 15 residues. CDR3 loop: CASSLQGADYNEQFF. The CDR3 DNA reads TGCGCCAGCAGCCTACAGGGGGCTGATTACAATGAGCAGTTCTTC. Full variable domain (missing parts from reference TRBV5-1 and TRBJ2-1): KAGVTQTPRYLIKTRGQQVTLSCSPISGHRSVSWYQQTPGQGLQFLFEYFSETQRNKGNFPGRFSGRQFSNSRSEMNVSTLELGDSALYLCASSLQGADYNEQFFGPGTRLTVL.

The gene calls are TRBV30 and TRBJ2-7; perhaps TRBD2 as D (6 bases). There are 16 residues in the CDR3. Germline CDR1 reads GTSNPN; CDR2 reads SVGIG (reference sequence). The V and J ends lost 1 base and 0 bases respectively, with 16 bases between them. CDR3 DNA: TGTGCCTGGAGTGCTCGGGGGTTGGGCAGCTCCTACGAGCAGTACTTC. It translates to CAWSARGLGSSYEQYF.

The chain couples TRBV6-6 to TRBJ2-7; 8 nucleotides agree with TRBD1. Unmatched junction bases numbered 6, after V lost 5 bases and J lost 3 bases. The V gene's germline CDR1 is MNHNY and CDR2 SVGAGI (reference sequence). The CDR3 sequence is 14 residues long. The CDR3 region is CASSHRGVSYEQYF. CDR3 DNA sequence: TGTGCCAGCAGTCACAGGGGGGTAAGCTACGAGCAGTACTTC.

The V and J genes are TRBV7-9 and TRBJ2-1; 8 bases map to TRBD2. Germline values: CDR1 SEHNR, CDR2 FQNEAQ (reference sequence). V dropped 4 bases and J dropped 9; count of bases not matched to a gene: 2. The CDR3 sequence is 12 residues long. The CDR3 nucleotides are TGTGCCAGCAGCTCCGGGACTAGTGAGCAGTTCTTC. Translating it yields CASSSGTSEQFF. The full variable domain, with the rest looked up from reference TRBV7-9 and TRBJ2-1, is DTGVSQNPRHKITKRGQNVTFRCDPISEHNRLYWYRQTLGQGPEFLTYFQNEAQLEKSRLLSDRFSAERPKGSFSTLEIQRTEQGDSAMYLCASSSGTSEQFFGPGTRLTVL.

The sample holds one count of this clone. The V and J genes are TRBV19 and TRBJ1-1; tentative D call: TRBD1 (5 bases). Per the germline V gene, CDR1 is LNHDA and CDR2 is SQIVND (reference sequence). The germline V and J ends were trimmed by 10 bases and 4 bases, with 22 bases remaining between them. This CDR3 is 15 amino acids long. CDR3 nucleotides: TGTGCCACTTGCGGGAGGGACGTGGAGGTCACTGAAGCTTTCTTT. Translation gives CATCGRDVEVTEAFF.

The chain combines TRBV4-2 with TRBJ2-3; no clear D gene. The CDR3 contains 16 residues. The germline V and J ends were trimmed by 1 base and 10 bases, with 21 bases remaining between them. Germline V gene data show CDR1 as LGHNA and CDR2 as YNFKEQ. Here the CDR3 DNA reads TGTGCCAGCAGCCAAGGACCCGGACGGTTCGTGGGTTCGCAGTATTTT. Protein product: CASSQGPGRFVGSQYF.

The chain links TRBV11-2 to TRBJ1-1; D may be TRBD1 (6 bases). The CDR3 totals 15 residues. V was shortened by 1 base and J by 2 bases, with 11 bases between the two germline ends. Germline-derived CDR1 and CDR2 are SGHAT and FQNNGV. The CDR3 reads CASSLGWGGNTEAFF. The CDR3 DNA follows: TGTGCCAGCAGCTTAGGGTGGGGGGGCAACACTGAAGCTTTCTTT.

This clone was counted ten times or more. The chain has TRBV6-5 and TRBJ2-5; 8 nucleotides agree with TRBD2. The length of the CDR3 is 15 residues. The V segment lost 4 bases and the J segment 5 bases; nucleotides outside the gene matches: 9. Germline CDR1 is MNHEY and CDR2 is SVGAGI. The CDR3 spells CASSLAGGVMETQYF. The CDR3 DNA is TGTGCCAGCAGTTTGGCGGGAGGCGTTATGGAGACCCAGTACTTC.

This sequence joins TRBV27 and TRBJ2-3; D might be TRBD1 (5 bases). CDR1 and CDR2 (germline): MNHEY, SMNVEV (reference sequence). The CDR3 consists of 16 residues. Between the trimmed V and J ends, which lost 7 bases and 1 base, there was a span of 18 bases. The CDR3: CASNPPSGKGTDTQYF. The CDR3, as DNA: TGTGCCAGCAATCCACCCTCAGGGAAGGGCACAGATACGCAGTATTTT.

This clone was seen only a few times. The chain has TRBV5-8 and TRBJ2-1, with TRBD2 as a possible D gene (6 bases). Germline V gives CDR1 SGHTS, CDR2 YDEGEE. Trimming pared 2 bases from V and 8 bases from J, leaving 17 bases between. This CDR3 contains 15 residues. For the CDR3, the DNA is TGTGCCAGCAGCTTAGAGGGCGGGATTTTCCATGAGCAGTTCTTC. Encoded protein: CASSLEGGIFHEQFF.

This clone was detected once. The chain carries TRBV19 and TRBJ2-6, with 9 bases lining up with TRBD1. CDR3 length: 19 residues. Germline values: CDR1 LNHDA, CDR2 SQIVND (reference sequence). The ends lost 7 bases at V and 4 bases at J; junction bases unmatched: 17. CDR3 bases: TGTGCCAGTACCTTTTTTCGGACAGGGGTAAGGTCGGGGGCCAACGTCCTGACTTTC. It codes for CASTFFRTGVRSGANVLTF.

V gene TRBV5-1 combines with J gene TRBJ2-3, with D perhaps TRBD2 (6 bases). CDR3 length: 15 residues. Trimming left V 0 bases short and J 4 bases short, with 12 bases between. Germline CDR1 reads SGHRS; CDR2 reads YFSETQ. As DNA, the CDR3 is TGCGCCAGCAGCTTGGCCGGGACTCACGCAGATACGCAGTATTTT. Its translation is CASSLAGTHADTQYF.

The chain employs TRBV5-1 and TRBJ1-1; 7 bases align to TRBD1. The germline gives CDR1 SGHRS, CDR2 YFSETQ. The CDR3 is made up of 13 amino acids. The ends lost 4 bases at V and 6 bases at J; junction bases unmatched: 6. The chain's CDR3 is CASSRGTAPEAFF. In DNA form, the CDR3 reads TGCGCCAGCAGCCGAGGGACAGCTCCTGAAGCTTTCTTT.

The rearrangement uses TRBV7-9 and TRBJ1-2, with D tentatively TRBD1 (5 bases). The CDR3 is 12 residues long. Germline loops: CDR1 SEHNR, CDR2 FQNEAQ (reference sequence). Trimming removed 5 bases from V and 4 bases from J, with 8 bases in between. In DNA, the CDR3 is TGTGCCAGCAGCCGGGACGCCTATGGCTACACCTTC. Translation: CASSRDAYGYTF.

With regard to this clone: This clone may be a read error of a much larger clone one base away. The rearrangement uses TRBV7-9 and TRBJ2-3, with D unresolved. Germline V gene sequence: CDR1 SEHNR, CDR2 FQNEAQ (reference sequence). Deletions cut 5 bases from V and 2 bases from J, with 2 bases between. The CDR3 contains 11 residues. In DNA form, the CDR3 reads TGTGCCAGCAGCATCACAGATACGCAGTATTTT. It yields the protein CASSITDTQYF.

This clone appeared many times. V is TRBV18 and J is TRBJ2-5; 8 positions agree with TRBD2. The V and J ends lost 0 bases and 7 bases, in that order; junction bases with no gene match: 7. Germline CDR1 is KGHSH and CDR2 is LQKENI. The CDR3 runs to 15 residues. The CDR3 sequence is CASSPPTSGRGTQYF. The DNA for the CDR3 is TGTGCCAGCTCACCACCCACTAGCGGCCGAGGGACCCAGTACTTC.

The rearrangement links TRBV5-5 to TRBJ2-4, with 8 bases matching TRBD1. Unmatched junction bases numbered 20, after V lost 3 bases and J lost 6 bases. Germline CDR1 reads SGHKS; CDR2 reads YYEKEE (reference sequence). This CDR3 region has 19 residues. This CDR3 reads CASSSEGSGSQGARNIQYF. The CDR3 DNA sequence: TGTGCCAGCAGCTCCGAGGGGTCGGGCTCGCAGGGGGCAAGAAACATTCAGTACTTC.

The chain joins TRBV18 to TRBJ2-5, with 9 bases matching TRBD1. Germline V gene data show CDR1 as KGHSH and CDR2 as LQKENI. CDR3 length equals 14 residues. Germline trimming cut 1 base from V and 5 bases from J; bases unmatched to any gene: 2. Written as DNA, the CDR3 is TGTGCCAGCTCACCACAGACAGGGGGGGAGACCCAGTACTTC. Protein: CASSPQTGGETQYF.

This clone has just a few counts. J is TRBJ2-7 and V is TRBV19, with 7 bases fitting TRBD1. CDR1 is LNHDA and CDR2 is SQIVND in the germline V gene (reference sequence). Trimming cost V 3 bases and J 2 bases; bases outside gene matches: 10. The CDR3 length is 16 residues. The CDR3 here is CASSIDPGTVPYEQYF. CDR3 nucleotide sequence: TGTGCCAGTAGTATCGACCCCGGGACAGTTCCCTACGAGCAGTACTTC.

The chain carries TRBV7-9 and TRBJ2-3, with 8 bases aligning to TRBD2. The V gene end was trimmed by 7 bases and the J gene end by 4 bases; junction bases not matched to a gene: 4. Germline V CDR1 and CDR2: SEHNR, FQNEAQ (reference sequence). CDR3 length: 13 amino acids. The CDR3 protein is CASNTGGSDTQYF. The CDR3 nucleotides read TGTGCCAGCAACACGGGAGGGTCAGATACGCAGTATTTT.

The chain has TRBV5-6 and TRBJ2-5; TRBD1 agrees at 11 bases. This CDR3 is built from 15 residues. V was clipped by 0 bases and J by 4 bases; unmatched bases: 2. Per the germline V gene, CDR1 is SGHDT and CDR2 is YYEEEE. CDR3 DNA: TGTGCCAGCAGCTTGGCCGGGACAGGGGGAGAGACCCAGTACTTC. This gives the protein CASSLAGTGGETQYF.

V gene TRBV7-6 combines with J gene TRBJ2-1; the D gene is possibly TRBD1 (5 bases). Germline V CDR1 and CDR2: SGHVS, FNYEAQ. Trimming shortened V by 5 bases and J by 8 bases, and 13 bases separated the two germline ends. This CDR3 has 13 amino acids. The CDR3 here is CASSRLGADEQFF. CDR3 DNA sequence: TGTGCCAGCAGCAGATTAGGGGCGGATGAGCAGTTCTTC.